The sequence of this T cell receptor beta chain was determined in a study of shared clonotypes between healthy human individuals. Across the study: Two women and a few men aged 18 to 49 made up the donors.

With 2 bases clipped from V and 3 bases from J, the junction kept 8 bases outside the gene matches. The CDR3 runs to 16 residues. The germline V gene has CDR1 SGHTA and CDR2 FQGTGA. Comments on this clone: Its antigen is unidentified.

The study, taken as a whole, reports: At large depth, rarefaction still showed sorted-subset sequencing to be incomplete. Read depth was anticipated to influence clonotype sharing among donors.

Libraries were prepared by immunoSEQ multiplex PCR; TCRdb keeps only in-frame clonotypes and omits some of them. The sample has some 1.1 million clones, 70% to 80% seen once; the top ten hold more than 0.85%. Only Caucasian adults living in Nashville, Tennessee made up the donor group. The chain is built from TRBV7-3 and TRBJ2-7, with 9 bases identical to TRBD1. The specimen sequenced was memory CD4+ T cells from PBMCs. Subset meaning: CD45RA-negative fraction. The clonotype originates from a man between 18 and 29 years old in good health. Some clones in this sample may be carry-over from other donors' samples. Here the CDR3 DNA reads TGTGCCAGCAGCTTAGGTGCGGGACAGGGAAACTACGAGCAGTACTTC. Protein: CASSLGAGQGNYEQYF.